This entry features one TCR beta chain sequence. What it binds is unknown. TCRdb keeps only in-frame clones here, not all; method: immunoSEQ multiplex PCR. The sample consists of roughly 80,000 clones, around 87% of them appearing once. Between the trimmed V and J ends, which lost 6 bases and 8 bases, there was a span of 18 bases. The germline gives CDR1 SGHRS, CDR2 YFSETQ. This CDR3 has 14 amino acids. The sample belongs to a study of OX40 agonist ivuxolimab in advanced cancers. General study results and limits: Part of the nonresponder group also had normalized T-cell clonal expansion that was low. Antigen targets of the expanded peripheral T cells went undetermined.

This clonotype was sampled from an adult with an advanced solid tumor such as melanoma, head and neck, liver or kidney cancer. The rearrangement joins TRBV5-1 to TRBJ2-1; D might be TRBD2 (6 bases). Source: CD4+ or CD8+ T cells sorted from blood, taken in a trial of the OX40 agonist ivuxolimab. For the CDR3, the DNA is TGCGCCAGCAACCGACTAGGTCCTTTAGATGAGCAGTTCTTC. Translated, it gives CASNRLGPLDEQFF.